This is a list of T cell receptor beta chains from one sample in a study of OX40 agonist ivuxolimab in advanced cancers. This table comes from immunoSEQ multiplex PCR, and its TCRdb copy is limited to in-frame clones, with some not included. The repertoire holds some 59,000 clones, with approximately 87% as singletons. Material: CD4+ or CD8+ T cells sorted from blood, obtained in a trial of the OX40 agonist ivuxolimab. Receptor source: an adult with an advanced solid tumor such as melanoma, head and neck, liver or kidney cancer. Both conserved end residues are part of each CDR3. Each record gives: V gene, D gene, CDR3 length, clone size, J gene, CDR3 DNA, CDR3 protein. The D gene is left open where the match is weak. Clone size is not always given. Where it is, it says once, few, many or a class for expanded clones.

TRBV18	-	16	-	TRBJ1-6	TGTGCCAGCTCACCACCGGGGGAGGGGTATAATTCACCCCTCCACTTT	CASSPPGEGYNSPLHF
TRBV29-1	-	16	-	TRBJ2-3	TGCAGCGTTGAAGGGGGTGAGGTAGCTAGCACAGATACGCAGTATTTT	CSVEGGEVASTDTQYF
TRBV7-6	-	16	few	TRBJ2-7	TGTGCCAGCAGCTTAGGCAGAATTAGGGGGTCCTACGAGCAGTACTTC	CASSLGRIRGSYEQYF
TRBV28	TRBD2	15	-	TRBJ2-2	TGTGCCAGCAGTTCCGGGACTAGCGGCACCGGGGAGCTGTTTTTT	CASSSGTSGTGELFF
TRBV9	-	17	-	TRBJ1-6	TGTGCCAGCAGCGTAGAGCCCGTAAGCTCCTATAATTCACCCCTCCACTTT	CASSVEPVSSYNSPLHF
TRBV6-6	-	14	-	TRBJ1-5	TGTGCCAGCAGACTACGCAGTTTACAAGAGCCCCAGCATTTT	CASRLRSLQEPQHF
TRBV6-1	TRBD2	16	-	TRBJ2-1	TGTGCCAGCAGTGAAATTCCTAGCGGGACTGGAAATGAGCAGTTCTTC	CASSEIPSGTGNEQFF
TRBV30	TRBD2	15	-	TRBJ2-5	TGTGCCTGGAGCGAAGGACTAGCGGGACAAGAGACCCAGTACTTC	CAWSEGLAGQETQYF
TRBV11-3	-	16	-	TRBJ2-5	TGTGCCAGCAGCTCGTGGACCTGGGGGCCTCAAGAGACCCAGTACTTC	CASSSWTWGPQETQYF
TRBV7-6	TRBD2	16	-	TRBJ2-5	TGTGCCAGCAGCCCCACCGGGGGGGTCTCGGGAGAGACCCAGTACTTC	CASSPTGGVSGETQYF
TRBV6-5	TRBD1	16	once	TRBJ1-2	TGTGCCAGCAGTTACTCAAGGACAGGGGGAGGATATGGCTACACCTTC	CASSYSRTGGGYGYTF
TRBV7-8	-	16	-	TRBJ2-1	TGTGCCAGCAGCTTAGGGCGACGGAAAGGGACGGGGAATCAGTTCTTC	CASSLGRRKGTGNQFF
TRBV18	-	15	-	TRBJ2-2	TGTGCCAGCTCACCGGGCGGTTGGCCTACCGGGGAGCTGTTTTTT	CASSPGGWPTGELFF
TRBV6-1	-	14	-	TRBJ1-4	TGTGCCAGCAGCCGAACGGGAACTAATGAAAAACTGTTTTTT	CASSRTGTNEKLFF
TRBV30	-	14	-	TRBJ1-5	TGTGCCTGGAGCCACGACGGGGGAGGGGGGCCCCAGCATTTT	CAWSHDGGGGPQHF
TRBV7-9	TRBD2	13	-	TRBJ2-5	TGTGCCAGCACTCTAGCGGTCCGAGAGACCCAGTACTTC	CASTLAVRETQYF
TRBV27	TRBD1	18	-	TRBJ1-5	TGTGCCAGCAGTTTACCCGGGACAGGGGGTTCTAGCAATCAGCCCCAGCATTTT	CASSLPGTGGSSNQPQHF
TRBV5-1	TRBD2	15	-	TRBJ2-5	TGCGCCAGCAGCTTGGTTGAAGCGGGGGAAGGGACCCAGTACTTC	CASSLVEAGEGTQYF
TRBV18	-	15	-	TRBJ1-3	TGTGCCAGCTCACCGCCGGACCAAACTGGAAACACCATATATTTT	CASSPPDQTGNTIYF
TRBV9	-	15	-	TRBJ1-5	TGTGCCAGCAGCGTAGGGGGTAGCCCCAATCAGCCCCAGCATTTT	CASSVGGSPNQPQHF
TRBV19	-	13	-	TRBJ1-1	TGTGCCAGTTCTCGGCTTGCGAACACTGAAGCTTTCTTT	CASSRLANTEAFF
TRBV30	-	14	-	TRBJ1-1	TGTGCCTGGAGTGTACGGCAGACTAACACTGAAGCTTTCTTT	CAWSVRQTNTEAFF
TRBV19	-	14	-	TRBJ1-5	TGTGCCAGTAGTATCACGGGGGGCAATCAGCCCCAGCATTTT	CASSITGGNQPQHF
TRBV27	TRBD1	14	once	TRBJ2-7	TGTGCCAGCAATTGCCGACAGGGGGATTACGAGCAGTACTTC	CASNCRQGDYEQYF